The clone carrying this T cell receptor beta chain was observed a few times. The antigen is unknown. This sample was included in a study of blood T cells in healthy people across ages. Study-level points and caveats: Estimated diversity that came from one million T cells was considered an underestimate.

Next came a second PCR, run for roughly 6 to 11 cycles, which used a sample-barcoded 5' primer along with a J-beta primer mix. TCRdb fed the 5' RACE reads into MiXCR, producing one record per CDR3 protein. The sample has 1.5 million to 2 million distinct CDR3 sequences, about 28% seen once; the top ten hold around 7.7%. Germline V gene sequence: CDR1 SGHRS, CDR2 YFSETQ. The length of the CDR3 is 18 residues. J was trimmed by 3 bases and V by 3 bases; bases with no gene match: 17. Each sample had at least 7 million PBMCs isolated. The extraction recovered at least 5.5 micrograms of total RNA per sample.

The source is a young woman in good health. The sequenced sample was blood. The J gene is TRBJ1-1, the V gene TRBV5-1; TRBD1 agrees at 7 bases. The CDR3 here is CASSWGRGAPSRYTEAFF. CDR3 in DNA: TGCGCCAGCAGCTGGGGCAGGGGGGCCCCAAGTCGGTACACTGAAGCTTTCTTT.